The clone carrying this T cell receptor (beta chain) was counted a few times. The CDR3 has 13 residues. The ends were cut back, 3 bases at V and 0 bases at J, with 3 bases in the middle. Germline CDR1 and CDR2: LNHDA and SQIVND (reference sequence). The sample originates from a study of blood T cell repertoires in COVID-19. The data were produced by immunoSEQ multiplex PCR, yet TCRdb's version contains in-frame clones alone and is incomplete. The sample has 200,000 to 250,000 clones; around 90% are singletons. This TCR was recovered from a man between 18 and 35 years old with active or convalescent COVID-19. The chain combines TRBV19 with TRBJ1-5, with unresolved D. Material for sequencing was peripheral blood. CDR3: CASSMSSNQPQHF. In nucleotides, the CDR3 is TGTGCCAGTAGTATGAGTAGCAATCAGCCCCAGCATTTT.